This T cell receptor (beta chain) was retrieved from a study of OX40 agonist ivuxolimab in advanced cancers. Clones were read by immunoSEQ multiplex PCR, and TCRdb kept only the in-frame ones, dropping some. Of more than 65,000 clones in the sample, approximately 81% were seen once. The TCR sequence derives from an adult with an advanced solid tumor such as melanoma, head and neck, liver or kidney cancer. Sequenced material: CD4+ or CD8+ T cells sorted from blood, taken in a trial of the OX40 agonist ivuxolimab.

The CDR3 loop reads CASSATGFYGYTF. The CDR3 DNA is TGTGCCAGCAGTGCCACAGGCTTCTATGGCTACACCTTC. V and J are TRBV6-4 and TRBJ1-2; D may be TRBD1 (5 bases). The CDR3 sequence is 13 residues long. With 4 bases removed from V and 4 bases from J, the gap between germline ends came to 10 bases. Germline assignment: CDR1 MRHNA and CDR2 SNTAGT.